This T cell receptor beta chain was sequenced for a study of shared clonotypes between healthy human individuals. Per germline, CDR1 SEHNR and CDR2 FQNEAQ (reference sequence). The CDR3 extends over 12 amino acids. Trimming took 11 bases from V and 5 from J, leaving 12 bases between them. All participating donors were Caucasian adults from Nashville, Tennessee. Clones were sequenced by immunoSEQ multiplex PCR, and TCRdb holds only the in-frame ones, with some missing. The repertoire has approximately 470,000 clones, 65% to 85% of them found once; the top ten carry 10% to 15%. There are many counts of this clone.

The sample consisted of PBMCs. The TCR sequence derives from a woman in her thirties or forties in good health. Some clones in this sample may be carry-over from other donors' samples. J is TRBJ1-4 and V is TRBV7-9; D gene unclear. The CDR3 protein is CACQTRNEKLFF. CDR3 DNA sequence: TGTGCCTGCCAGACGAGGAATGAAAAACTGTTTTTT.